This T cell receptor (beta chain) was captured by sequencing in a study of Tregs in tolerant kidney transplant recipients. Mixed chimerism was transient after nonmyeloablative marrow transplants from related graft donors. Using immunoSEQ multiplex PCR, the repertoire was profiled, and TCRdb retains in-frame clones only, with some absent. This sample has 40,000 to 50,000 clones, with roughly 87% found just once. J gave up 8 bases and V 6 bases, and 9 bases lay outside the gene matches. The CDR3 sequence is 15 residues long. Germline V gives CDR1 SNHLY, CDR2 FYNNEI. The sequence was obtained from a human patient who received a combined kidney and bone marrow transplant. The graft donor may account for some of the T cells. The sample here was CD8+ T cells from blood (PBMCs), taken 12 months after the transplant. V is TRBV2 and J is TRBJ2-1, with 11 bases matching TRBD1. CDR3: CASSVWGQGDDEQFF. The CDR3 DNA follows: TGTGCCAGCAGCGTTTGGGGACAGGGGGACGATGAGCAGTTCTTC.